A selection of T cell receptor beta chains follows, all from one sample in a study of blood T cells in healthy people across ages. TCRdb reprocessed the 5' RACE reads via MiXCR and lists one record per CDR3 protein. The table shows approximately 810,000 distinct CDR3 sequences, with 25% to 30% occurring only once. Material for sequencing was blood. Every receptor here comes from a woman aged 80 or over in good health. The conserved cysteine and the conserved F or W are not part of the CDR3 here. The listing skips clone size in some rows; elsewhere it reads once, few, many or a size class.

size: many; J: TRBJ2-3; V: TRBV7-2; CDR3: ASSFLAGSAVDTQY
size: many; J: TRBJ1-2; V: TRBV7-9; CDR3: ASSQTSASVYGYT
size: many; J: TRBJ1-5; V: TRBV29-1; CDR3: SVEGGFNQPQH
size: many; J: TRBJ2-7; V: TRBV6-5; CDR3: ASSKTGAAGYEQY
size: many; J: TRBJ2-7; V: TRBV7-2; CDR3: ASSPSGSGEQY
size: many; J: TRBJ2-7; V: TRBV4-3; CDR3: ASSREPRYEQY
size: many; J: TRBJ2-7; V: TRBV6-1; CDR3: ASRLGQPYEQY
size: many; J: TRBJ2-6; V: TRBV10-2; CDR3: ASSEQGGSGANVLT
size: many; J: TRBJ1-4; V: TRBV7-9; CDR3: ASSLVGDSSRGKLF
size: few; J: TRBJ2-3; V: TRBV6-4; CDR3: AGSEDSGVTDTQY
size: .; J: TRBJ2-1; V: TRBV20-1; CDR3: SAHSGAYEQF
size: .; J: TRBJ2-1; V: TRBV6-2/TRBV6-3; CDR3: ASRGSGGSGNEQF
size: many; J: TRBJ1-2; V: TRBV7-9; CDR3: ASSSDGFYGYT
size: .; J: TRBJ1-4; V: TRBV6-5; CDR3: ASSLAGGAYEKLF
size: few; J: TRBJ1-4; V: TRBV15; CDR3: ATSPGTENEKLF
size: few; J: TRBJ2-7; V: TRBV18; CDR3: ASSPPGSSGNEQY
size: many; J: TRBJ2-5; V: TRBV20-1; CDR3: SAVSGVEKETQY
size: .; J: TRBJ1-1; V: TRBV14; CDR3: ASSQETPPRAF
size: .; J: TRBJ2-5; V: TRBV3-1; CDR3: ASSQGELETQY
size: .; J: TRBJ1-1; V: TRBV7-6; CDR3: ASFTVRGARTEAF
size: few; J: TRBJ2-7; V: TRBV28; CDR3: ASSFVFGVEEGEQY
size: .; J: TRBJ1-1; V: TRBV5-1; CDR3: ASSDLEGRNTEAF
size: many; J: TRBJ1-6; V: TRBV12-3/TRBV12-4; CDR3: ASTPPGASNSPLH
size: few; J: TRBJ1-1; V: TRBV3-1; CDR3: ASSQGYGREAF
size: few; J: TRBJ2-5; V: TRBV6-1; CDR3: ASNLDRNQETQY
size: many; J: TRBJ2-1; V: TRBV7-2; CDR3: ASSLGTGGHNEQF
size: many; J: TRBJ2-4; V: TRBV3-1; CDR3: ASSQAAGQGRNIQY
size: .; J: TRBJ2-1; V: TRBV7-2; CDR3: ASSTGVGNEQF
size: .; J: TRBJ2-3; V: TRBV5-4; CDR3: ASSHTPAGGLPDTQY
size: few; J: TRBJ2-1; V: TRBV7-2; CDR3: ASTPNRGKNGEQF
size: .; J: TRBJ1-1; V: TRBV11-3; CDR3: ASSQGQLDAF
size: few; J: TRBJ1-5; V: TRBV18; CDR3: ASSPTAPSNQPQH
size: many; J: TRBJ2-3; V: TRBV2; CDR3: ASSEQGYTDTQY
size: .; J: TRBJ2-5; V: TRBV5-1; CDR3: ASSLEVAARGASAQY
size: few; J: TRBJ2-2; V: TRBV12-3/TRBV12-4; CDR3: ASSFAGYTGTGELF
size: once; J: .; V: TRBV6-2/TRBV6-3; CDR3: ASRTSGGVQETQF
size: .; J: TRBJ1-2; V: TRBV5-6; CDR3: ASSLGSSDGYT
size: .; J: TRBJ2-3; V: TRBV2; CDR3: ASSEVRGPDTQY
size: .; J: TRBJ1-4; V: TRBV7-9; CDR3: ASSSKETGWKGNEKLF
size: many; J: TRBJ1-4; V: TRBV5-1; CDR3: ASSPYGQGLNEKLF
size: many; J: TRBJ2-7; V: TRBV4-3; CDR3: ASSQDRGLQKLY
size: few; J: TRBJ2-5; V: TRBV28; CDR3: ASSDYKGEATQY
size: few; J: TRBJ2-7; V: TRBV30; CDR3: AWVRPRGGAPGNGYEQY
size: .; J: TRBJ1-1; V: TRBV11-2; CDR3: ASSLDWVKGTAF
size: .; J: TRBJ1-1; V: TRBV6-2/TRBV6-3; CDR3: ASSLMTGWGNTEAF
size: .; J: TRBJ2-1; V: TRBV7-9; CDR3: ASSLGGTSGRQF
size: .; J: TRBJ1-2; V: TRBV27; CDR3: ASRLSGLYGYT
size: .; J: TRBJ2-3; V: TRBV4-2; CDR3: ASSQERIGTQY
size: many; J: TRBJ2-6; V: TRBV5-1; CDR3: ASSPSGPLSPGANVLT
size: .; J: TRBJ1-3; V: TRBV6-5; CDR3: ASSYSGTSGNTIY
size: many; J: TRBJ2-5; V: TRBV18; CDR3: ASSQTGGNLQETQY
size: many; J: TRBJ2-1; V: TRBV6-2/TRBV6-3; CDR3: ASSPPFDRKEQF
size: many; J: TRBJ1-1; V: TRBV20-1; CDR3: SAPSGMNTEAF
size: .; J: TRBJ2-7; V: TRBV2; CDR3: ASSAHRSLYEQY
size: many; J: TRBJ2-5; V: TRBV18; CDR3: ASSNLREETQY